The clone carrying this T cell receptor (beta chain) has only a few counts. J gave up 9 bases and V 6 bases, and 4 bases lay outside the gene matches. Germline CDR1 is LNHDA and CDR2 is SQIVND (reference sequence). This CDR3 contains 13 residues. Authors' processing steps: How many nucleated cells were present was estimated from reference gene primer amplification. The table came from immunoSEQ multiplex PCR; TCRdb's copy has only in-frame clones and leaves some out. The V and J calls and the clone size are those of that table, but D and trimming were determined from the DNA. The sample lists over 100,000 clones, around 88% occurring once. This entry belongs to a study of blood T cell repertoires in COVID-19. Turning to the study itself: Material from acute and convalescent COVID-19 was sourced from the United States, Italy and Spain. PBMCs, B-cell-depleted T cells, or T cells provided the cDNA or gDNA that made up the material.

The V gene is TRBV19, the J gene TRBJ2-1, with 11 bases identical to TRBD2. The sequence derives from a man aged 45-65 years with acute or convalescent COVID-19. The sequenced sample was peripheral blood. CDR3 region: CASRLAGASEQFF. As DNA, the CDR3 is TGTGCCAGTAGACTAGCGGGAGCGAGTGAGCAGTTCTTC.